The rows below give T cell receptor beta chains drawn from one sample of a study of shared clonotypes between healthy human individuals. TCRdb's copy holds only in-frame clones and misses some; the assay was immunoSEQ multiplex PCR. The table records millions of clones, over 85% of them present only once. Sequencing was carried out using naive CD4+ T cells sorted from blood. The source is a man younger than 35 in good health. Both conserved end residues are trimmed from each CDR3. A D gene is named only where the DNA matches it firmly. Some rows have no size entry. The others give once, few or many, or a class for an expanded clone.

D: .; V: TRBV10-3; size: .; CDR3: ARLTYQPNTGELF
D: .; V: TRBV10-3; size: once; CDR3: AVQGIDYGYT
D: .; V: TRBV5-1; size: .; CDR3: ASIWDSGSTGELF
D: .; V: TRBV5-1; size: .; CDR3: ASSLTGGGEQY
D: .; V: TRBV6-5; size: .; CDR3: AIHGTGLNTEAF
D: TRBD2; V: TRBV18; size: .; CDR3: ASSPPGTSGSTDTQY
D: .; V: TRBV18; size: .; CDR3: ASSPPKGGENTIY
D: TRBD1; V: TRBV10-3; size: .; CDR3: AISEGGTEYEQY
D: .; V: TRBV9; size: .; CDR3: ASSPNGNTDTQY
D: .; V: TRBV19; size: .; CDR3: ASSNVGGDYGYT
D: TRBD1; V: TRBV30; size: .; CDR3: ASPGQGGTGELF
D: .; V: TRBV10-3; size: .; CDR3: AISREGEQRGYT
D: .; V: TRBV5-1; size: once; CDR3: ASSLAIPDTGELF
D: TRBD2; V: TRBV29-1; size: .; CDR3: SALGSPGGTYNEQF
D: TRBD2; V: TRBV19; size: .; CDR3: ASSVTAGVQETQY
D: .; V: TRBV5-1; size: .; CDR3: ASSFVSGPEVQY
D: .; V: TRBV10-3; size: .; CDR3: AISGTLLTDNEQF
D: TRBD1; V: TRBV10-3; size: .; CDR3: ATIRDRGNYNEQF
D: .; V: TRBV5-1; size: .; CDR3: ASSLTLGAGPYEQY
D: .; V: TRBV19; size: .; CDR3: ASIQRASNEQF
D: TRBD1; V: TRBV2; size: .; CDR3: ASSDEGASGTGELF
D: TRBD2; V: TRBV7-2; size: .; CDR3: ASSRGGGNYEQY
D: .; V: TRBV2; size: .; CDR3: ASSAPDREGGYT
D: .; V: TRBV30; size: .; CDR3: AWSVAGGNQPQH
D: .; V: TRBV29-1; size: .; CDR3: SVVIGNEQF
D: .; V: TRBV30; size: .; CDR3: AWSGGANTGELF
D: .; V: TRBV18; size: .; CDR3: ASSPDPGSNSRGSNQPQH
D: .; V: TRBV29-1; size: .; CDR3: SVEDRWDGGYT
D: TRBD1; V: TRBV7-2; size: .; CDR3: ASSLGTGAGYGYT
D: .; V: TRBV30; size: .; CDR3: AWNGLDKEKAGANVLT
D: .; V: TRBV10-3; size: .; CDR3: ATSRGLSNQPQH
D: .; V: TRBV10-3; size: .; CDR3: AISESPGNYGYT
D: .; V: TRBV11-2; size: .; CDR3: ASSLEAGPTGVQY
D: TRBD1; V: TRBV19; size: .; CDR3: ASSTDRGNQPQH
D: TRBD1; V: TRBV10-3; size: .; CDR3: ATAPGQKNTGELF
D: .; V: TRBV6-1; size: once; CDR3: ASRLAKVGTDTQY
D: TRBD1; V: TRBV2; size: .; CDR3: ASTRTGGFYNSPLH
D: .; V: TRBV11-3; size: .; CDR3: ASSFIDTGELF
D: .; V: TRBV4-1; size: .; CDR3: ASSQTRGTEAF
D: TRBD1; V: TRBV6-5; size: .; CDR3: ASSYTLAGGTEAF
D: TRBD1; V: TRBV9; size: .; CDR3: ASSARQGASYQTQY
D: TRBD2; V: TRBV9; size: .; CDR3: ASSVTSGNHNEQF
D: .; V: TRBV27; size: once; CDR3: ASSTYSPGHLNYEQY
D: .; V: TRBV27; size: .; CDR3: ASSLRQGWGYEQY
D: .; V: TRBV5-8; size: few; CDR3: ASSFGQSNQPQH
D: .; V: TRBV18; size: .; CDR3: ASSATVASNQPQH
D: TRBD2; V: TRBV19; size: .; CDR3: ASRGGADTQY
D: TRBD2; V: TRBV5-1; size: .; CDR3: ASSLHKVAGDPQETQY
D: TRBD1; V: TRBV7-2; size: .; CDR3: ATTLRGQSGNTIY
D: TRBD1; V: TRBV6-5; size: .; CDR3: ASRRRGQGFEQY
D: .; V: TRBV4-3; size: .; CDR3: ASSHLTANTEAF
D: .; V: TRBV7-8; size: .; CDR3: ASSSQGTPNTEAF
D: TRBD2; V: TRBV6-5; size: .; CDR3: ASSFSGGPGYEQY
D: .; V: TRBV6-5; size: .; CDR3: ASRNGQNTGELF